The 8 T cell receptor beta chains presented below share a single source sample, sequenced in a study of PD-L1 blockade in urothelial cancer. Time point defined: peripheral blood 6 weeks after treatment start. Using immunoSEQ multiplex PCR, the repertoire was profiled, and TCRdb retains in-frame clones only, with some absent. This table holds 25,000 to 35,000 clones, roughly 80% found once. The sequencing used PBMCs, collected around atezolizumab (anti-PD-L1) treatment. These receptor sequences come from a man between 65 and 80 years old with urothelial cancer.

The rearrangement uses TRBV7-2 and TRBJ2-7; TRBD2 is a possible D gene (6 bases). The V gene lost 1 base and the J gene lost 0 bases, with 10 bases spanning the gap. Per germline, CDR1 SGHTA and CDR2 FQGNSA. This CDR3 spans 15 amino acids. CDR3 bases: TGTGCCAGCAGCTTAGTGGCGGGGAGCTCCTACGAGCAGTACTTC. This sequence encodes CASSLVAGSSYEQYF.

The genes are TRBV6-5 and TRBJ2-5, with D maybe TRBD2 (5 bases). Trimming took 2 bases from V and 7 from J, leaving 20 bases between them. This CDR3 contains 16 residues. Germline lookup yields CDR1 MNHEY and CDR2 SVGAGI. The CDR3 protein is CASSYKVINSGSTQYF. CDR3 nucleotides: TGTGCCAGCAGTTACAAGGTCATAAATTCGGGGTCGACCCAGTACTTC.

The J gene is TRBJ2-1, the V gene TRBV2, with 9 bases identical to TRBD1. CDR1 and CDR2 from the germline V gene are SNHLY and FYNNEI. J gave up 5 bases and V 3 bases, and 5 bases lay outside the gene matches. The CDR3 consists of 15 residues. DNA for the CDR3: TGTGCCAGCAGTGACCCGGACAGGGGACACAATGAGCAGTTCTTC. Protein: CASSDPDRGHNEQFF.

J is TRBJ2-1 and V is TRBV5-4; tentative D call: TRBD2 (5 bases). V shed 5 bases and J shed 4 bases, with 13 bases lying between them. CDR1 is SGHNT, CDR2 YYREEE, per germline (reference sequence). The CDR3 totals 14 residues. In DNA form, the CDR3 reads TGTGCCAGCAGTCCTGGCGGAGGATACAATGAGCAGTTCTTC. Encoded protein: CASSPGGGYNEQFF.

V is TRBV5-1 and J is TRBJ2-1; the D gene is possibly TRBD1 (6 bases). The CDR3 contains 15 residues. Between the trimmed V and J ends, which lost 5 bases and 5 bases, there was a span of 17 bases. Germline CDR1 SGHRS, CDR2 YFSETQ. In nucleotides, the CDR3 is TGCGCCAGCAGAATGACAGGTGGGTTGAACAATGAGCAGTTCTTC. It specifies CASRMTGGLNNEQFF.

The chain recombines TRBV15 with TRBJ1-4, with 8 positions matching TRBD1. CDR1 is LNHNV and CDR2 is YYDKDF in the germline V gene (reference sequence). The CDR3 covers 16 residues. Trimming at V came to 0 bases and at J to 6 bases, leaving 6 bases not matched to a gene. CDR3 loop: CATSREIRGQYEKLFF. CDR3 nucleotides: TGTGCCACCAGCAGAGAAATCAGGGGGCAATATGAAAAACTGTTTTTT.

The table lists this clone with a few counts. The chain carries TRBV5-5 and TRBJ1-1, with TRBD1 matching over 10 bases. Looked up from germline, CDR1 is SGHKS and CDR2 is YYEKEE (reference sequence). CDR3 length equals 15 residues. With 6 bases clipped from V and 6 bases from J, the junction kept 11 bases outside the gene matches. The CDR3 DNA reads TGTGCCAGCAACCCACGGACAGGGGGGTTCGCTGAAGCTTTCTTT. Translation gives CASNPRTGGFAEAFF. Filled out from reference TRBV5-5 and TRBJ1-1, the complete variable domain reads DAGVTQSPTHLIKTRGQQVTLRCSPISGHKSVSWYQQVLGQGPQFIFQYYEKEERGRGNFPDRFSARQFPNYSSELNVNALLLGDSALYLCASNPRTGGFAEAFFGQGTRLTVV.

The chain couples TRBV4-2 to TRBJ2-1, with 9 bases lining up with TRBD1. The CDR3 is 15 amino acids. With V trimmed by 1 base and J by 6 bases, 4 bases remained unmatched. The V gene's germline CDR1 is LGHNA and CDR2 YNFKEQ. DNA for the CDR3: TGTGCCAGCAGCCAAGCAGGACAGGGGACCAATGAGCAGTTCTTC. Its protein is CASSQAGQGTNEQFF.